This is a list of T cell receptor beta chains from one sample in a study of cytomegalovirus exposure and HLA in healthy donors. The protocol was immunoSEQ multiplex PCR, while the TCRdb copy is restricted to in-frame clones and leaves out a portion. The table lists about 90,000 clones, about 81% of them singletons, with around 2.3% in the top ten. Sample: PBMCs. These receptors originate from a young man in good health and CMV-seronegative. Both conserved end residues are part of each CDR3.

length: 13; J: TRBJ1-1; V: TRBV14; CDR3: CASGPGWNTEAFF
length: 17; J: TRBJ1-5; V: TRBV15; CDR3: CATSRERVGTRNQPQHF
length: 15; J: TRBJ2-7; V: TRBV6-1; CDR3: CASRGRGTGIYEQYF
length: 15; J: TRBJ1-5; V: TRBV28; CDR3: CASSFGRQYNQPQHF
length: 14; J: TRBJ1-4; V: TRBV28; CDR3: CASSLLGGGEKLFF
length: 14; J: TRBJ2-7; V: TRBV28; CDR3: CASSRGGDHYEQYF
length: 13; J: TRBJ2-7; V: TRBV5-1; CDR3: CASEKRTGGEQYF
length: 14; J: TRBJ2-5; V: TRBV4-3; CDR3: CASSPQGLQETQYF
length: 12; J: TRBJ1-1; V: TRBV30; CDR3: CAWSLPGTEAFF
length: 17; J: TRBJ2-2; V: TRBV14; CDR3: CASSPRRDRANTGELFF
length: 14; J: TRBJ1-1; V: TRBV7-2; CDR3: CASSLRTGLPEAFF
length: 17; J: TRBJ2-1; V: TRBV19; CDR3: CASSIRTSGRGANEQFF
length: 15; J: TRBJ1-5; V: TRBV30; CDR3: CAWGIGTSLNQPQHF
length: 15; J: TRBJ1-2; V: TRBV9; CDR3: CASSPQGRVKYGYTF
length: 14; J: TRBJ1-2; V: TRBV6-6; CDR3: CASSPRGQAYGYTF
length: 14; J: TRBJ2-2; V: TRBV6-4; CDR3: CASSDSYGAGELFF
length: 13; J: TRBJ2-1; V: TRBV18; CDR3: CASSPPGSNEQFF